This T cell receptor beta chain is from a study of PD-1 blockade in mismatch repair-deficient tumors. With 4 bases removed from V and 8 bases from J, the gap between germline ends came to 17 bases. The length of the CDR3 is 14 residues. CDR1 and CDR2 from the germline V gene are SEHNR and FQNEAQ (reference sequence). TCRdb keeps only in-frame clones here, not all; method: immunoSEQ multiplex PCR. Here the sample spans approximately 110,000 clones, over 65% being singletons. Source: peripheral blood, taken around 60 weeks after starting pembrolizumab. The receptor's source is an adult with mismatch repair-deficient cancer. J is TRBJ1-2 and V is TRBV7-9; the D is unclear. CDR3 nucleotides: TGTGCCAGCAGCTCCAGTGACCAACTATTAGGCTACACCTTC. This sequence encodes CASSSSDQLLGYTF.